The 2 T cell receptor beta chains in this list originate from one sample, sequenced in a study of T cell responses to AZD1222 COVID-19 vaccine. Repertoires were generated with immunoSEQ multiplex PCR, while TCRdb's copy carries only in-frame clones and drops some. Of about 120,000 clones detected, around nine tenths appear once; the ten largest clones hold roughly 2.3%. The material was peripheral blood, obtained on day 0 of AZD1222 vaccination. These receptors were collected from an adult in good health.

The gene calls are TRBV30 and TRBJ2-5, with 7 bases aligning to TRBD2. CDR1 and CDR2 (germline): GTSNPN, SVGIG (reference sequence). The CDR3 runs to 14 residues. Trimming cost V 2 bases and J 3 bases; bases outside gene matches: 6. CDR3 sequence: CAWSQVAGEETQYF. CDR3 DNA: TGTGCCTGGAGTCAAGTCGCGGGAGAAGAGACCCAGTACTTC. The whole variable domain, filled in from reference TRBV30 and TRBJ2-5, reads SQTIHQWPATLVQPVGSPLSLECTVEGTSNPNLYWYRQAAGRGLQLLFYSVGIGQISSEVPQNLSASRPQDRQFILSSKKLLLSDSGFYLCAWSQVAGEETQYFGPGTRLLVL.

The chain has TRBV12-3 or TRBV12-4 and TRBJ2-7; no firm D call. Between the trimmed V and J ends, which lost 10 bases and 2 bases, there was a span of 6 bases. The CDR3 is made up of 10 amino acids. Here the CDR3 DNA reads TGTGCCACCGATCCCTACGAGCAGTACTTC. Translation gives CATDPYEQYF.